The clone carrying this T cell receptor beta chain was recorded at least ten times. This sample is part of a study of T cells in Graves' hyperthyroidism and ophthalmopathy. RNA transcripts gave rise to amplified TCR beta CDR3 regions. The HTBI primer set was used in a first-round RT-PCR of the TCR CDR3. TCRdb reprocessed the multiplex PCR reads via MiXCR and lists one record per CDR3 protein. The sample contains approximately 600,000 distinct CDR3 sequences, 13% to 15% of which appear only once. Sample: blood. The TCR originated in a woman aged 18-29 years with Graves' ophthalmopathy.

The CDR3 region is CASSLPQGALDYGYTF. The CDR3, as DNA: TGTGCCAGCAGCCTGCCACAGGGGGCGCTGGACTATGGCTACACCTTC. The chain combines TRBV28 with TRBJ1-2, with 9 bases identical to TRBD1. CDR3 length: 16 amino acids. Germline lookup yields CDR1 MDHEN and CDR2 SYDVKM. V shed 6 bases and J 3 bases; nucleotides not matched to a gene: 11.